These 16 T cell receptor beta chains came from one sample sequenced in a study of CD8 T cells in Susac syndrome. Random hexamers were used to reverse transcribe an amount of roughly 0.45 to 1 ug RNA. TCRdb passed the immunoSEQ multiplex PCR reads through MiXCR, listing each CDR3 protein once. The table includes 150,000 to 200,000 distinct CDR3 sequences, 85% to 95% detected once. The specimen sequenced was CD8+ T cells from PBMCs. These receptors were taken from a human donor with multiple sclerosis.

This clonotype was seen once. The CDR3 DNA reads as TGTGCCAGCAGTTGGCAGAGCTCCTACAATGAGCAGTTCTTC. Protein sequence: CASSWQSSYNEQFF. The chain joins TRBV27 to TRBJ2-1; D is uncertain. There are 14 residues in the CDR3. CDR1 MNHEY and CDR2 SMNVEV come from the germline V gene (reference sequence). With 4 bases removed from V and 0 bases from J, the gap between germline ends came to 7 bases.

V usage is TRBV29-1 and J usage is TRBJ2-1; 10 nucleotides line up with TRBD1. V was pared by 0 bases and J by 7 bases, with 6 bases of the junction left unmatched. The CDR3 has 15 residues. The germline V gene encodes CDR1 SQVTM and CDR2 ANQGSEA. The CDR3, as DNA: TGCAGCGTTGAAGATCGACAGGGGGCTGGGAATGAGCAGTTCTTC. Its translation is CSVEDRQGAGNEQFF.

The CDR3 nucleotides are TGCAGCGTTATACAAACCGGTGGACAGGGGGCGCCTGGCTACACCTTC. Translated: CSVIQTGGQGAPGYTF. V usage is TRBV29-1 and J usage is TRBJ1-2; 11 positions agree with TRBD1. In germline, CDR1 is SQVTM, CDR2 ANQGSEA. This CDR3 spans 16 amino acids. Trimming removed 5 bases from V and 7 bases from J; junction bases left unmatched: 15.

This clonotype appeared a single time. The V call is TRBV4-1, the J call TRBJ2-1; perhaps TRBD2 as D (5 bases). Germline CDR1 MGHRA, CDR2 YSYEKL. The CDR3 is 16 residues long. With 0 bases removed from V and 5 bases from J, the gap between germline ends came to 14 bases. DNA for the CDR3: TGCGCCAGCAGCCAAGAAGCTAGCAGGAAAGACAATGAGCAGTTCTTC. Translation: CASSQEASRKDNEQFF.

V and J are TRBV20-1 and TRBJ2-3, with TRBD2 matching 7 bases. CDR1 is DFQATT, CDR2 SNEGSKA, per germline (reference sequence). V was clipped by 2 bases and J by 2 bases; unmatched bases: 10. The length of the CDR3 is 16 residues. The CDR3 DNA follows: TGCAGTGCTAGACTCGGGACTACCTTCCTCACAGATACGCAGTATTTT. The encoded protein is CSARLGTTFLTDTQYF.

This clonotype was counted only a few times. The chain uses TRBV25-1 and TRBJ2-7; 8 nucleotides line up with TRBD1. Trimming at V came to 8 bases and at J to 0 bases, leaving 6 bases not matched to a gene. From germline, CDR1 is MGHDK and CDR2 SYGVNS. The length of the CDR3 is 14 residues. This chain's CDR3 is CASSGQGSSYEQYF. For the CDR3, the DNA is TGTGCCAGCTCCGGACAGGGCAGCTCCTACGAGCAGTACTTC.

The chain combines TRBV2 with TRBJ2-1; 8 bases match TRBD1. V shed 5 bases and J 5 bases; nucleotides not matched to a gene: 5. CDR3 length: 14 amino acids. The germline V gene encodes CDR1 SNHLY and CDR2 FYNNEI. CDR3 sequence reads: CASSWTGQDNEQFF. The DNA of the CDR3 is TGTGCCAGCAGTTGGACAGGGCAAGACAATGAGCAGTTCTTC.

V is TRBV9 and J is TRBJ2-7; a possible D gene is TRBD1 (6 bases). Germline V lookup: CDR1 SGDLS, CDR2 YYNGEE. The CDR3 is 14 residues long. V was trimmed by 3 bases and J by 2 bases, leaving 12 bases between them. As DNA, the CDR3 is TGTGCCAGCAGCGCGAAATGGGACACCTACGAGCAGTACTTC. Encoded protein: CASSAKWDTYEQYF.

The chain is built from TRBV12-3 or TRBV12-4 and TRBJ2-1; TRBD1 agrees at 7 bases. The CDR3 consists of 14 residues. The ends lost 5 bases at V and 4 bases at J; junction bases unmatched: 5. CDR3 coding DNA: TGTGCCAGCAGTCCTAGACAGGGTTACAATGAGCAGTTCTTC. Its protein product is CASSPRQGYNEQFF.

The J gene is TRBJ2-1, the V gene TRBV7-3; D is undetermined. This CDR3 comprises 13 residues. In germline, CDR1 is SGHTA, CDR2 FQGTGA. Trimming stripped 5 bases from V and 9 bases from J, with 14 bases between. CDR3 residues: CASSAPWQAEQFF. CDR3 nucleotides: TGTGCCAGCAGCGCCCCCTGGCAGGCTGAGCAGTTCTTC.

The chain combines TRBV20-1 with TRBJ2-7; D not certain. The germline V gene has CDR1 DFQATT and CDR2 SNEGSKA (reference sequence). The V end lost 1 base, the J end lost 4 bases, and 14 bases lay between the germline ends. The CDR3 spans 14 residues. The CDR3, as DNA: TGCAGTGCTAGAGGGGCCGGGCACATTTACGAGCAGTACTTC. Translating it yields CSARGAGHIYEQYF.

This clonotype was seen a few times. This chain joins TRBV12-3 or TRBV12-4 and TRBJ2-1; D is unclear. Trimming removed 4 bases from V and 5 bases from J, with 3 bases in between. The CDR3 has 11 residues. The CDR3 spells CASSSHNEQFF. The CDR3 region has the DNA TGTGCCAGCAGTTCCCACAATGAGCAGTTCTTC.

The chain joins TRBV14 to TRBJ1-2; D is ambiguous. The CDR3 spans 13 residues. Germline CDR1 is SGHDN and CDR2 is FVKESK. Trimming took 5 bases from V and 6 from J, leaving 13 bases between them. CDR3 nucleotides: TGTGCCAGCAGCGCCGTAAGCAGAGATGGCTACACCTTC. Translation: CASSAVSRDGYTF. The whole variable domain, remainder taken from reference TRBV14 and TRBJ1-2, is EAGVTQFPSHSVIEKGQTVTLRCDPISGHDNLYWYRRVMGKEIKFLLHFVKESKQDESGMPNNRFLAERTGGTYSTLKVQPAELEDSGVYFCASSAVSRDGYTFGSGTRLTVV.

This clonotype was recorded once. Compared with germline, one end of the junction differs, possibly owing to a read error. The gene calls are TRBV29-1 and TRBJ2-5; D gene uncertain. CDR3 length: 12 amino acids. CDR1 and CDR2 from the germline V gene are SQVTM and ANQGSEA. CDR3 sequence reads: CSAPSVQGTQYF. The CDR3 region has the DNA TGCAGCGCCCCCTCCGTCCAAGGGACCCAGTACTTC.

The chain combines TRBV29-1 with TRBJ2-7; D possibly corresponds to TRBD2 (6 bases). Germline V CDR1 and CDR2: SQVTM, ANQGSEA. V was clipped by 8 bases and J by 3 bases, with 17 bases between them. The CDR3 totals 13 residues. The CDR3 region is CSFNSGGHYEQYF. For the CDR3, the DNA is TGCAGCTTCAATAGCGGAGGACACTACGAGCAGTACTTC.

The chain recombines TRBV7-9 with TRBJ2-5; D might be TRBD1 (6 bases). The germline gives CDR1 SEHNR, CDR2 FQNEAQ (reference sequence). CDR3 size: 14 residues. Trimming pared 5 bases from V and 1 base from J, leaving 11 bases between. The chain's CDR3 is CASSPGHLQETQYF. The CDR3 nucleotides read TGTGCCAGCAGCCCGGGACACCTCCAAGAGACCCAGTACTTC.